The 14 T cell receptor beta chains reported below all come from one sample, sequenced in a study of a mutant IDH1 vaccine in newly diagnosed glioma. Indicated time point: week 35, safety follow-up. What each vaccine dose contained was 300 ug of mutant IDH1 20-mer peptide, accompanied by topical imiquimod. Sequenced by immunoSEQ multiplex PCR; TCRdb stores in-frame clones only, minus some. The sample has roughly 49,000 clones, 80% to 95% seen once; the top ten hold less than 2.5%. Which antigens these TCRs recognize remains unknown. The material was PBMCs, obtained from a glioma patient whose treatment included an IDH1 peptide vaccine. These TCRs come from a man in his fifties or sixties with glioma.

This chain joins TRBV11-3 and TRBJ2-7, with TRBD2 matching over 9 bases. The CDR3 contains 15 residues. Germline CDR1 is SGHNT and CDR2 is YENEEA. J gave up 0 bases and V 5 bases, and 5 bases lay outside the gene matches. The DNA of the CDR3 is TGTGCCAGCAGCAAAACTAGCGGGTACTCCTACGAGCAGTACTTC. Encoded protein: CASSKTSGYSYEQYF.

This clone was observed once. V is TRBV4-1 and J is TRBJ2-1, with 8 bases identical to TRBD1. The CDR3 covers 15 residues. V was pared by 0 bases and J by 6 bases, with 4 bases of the junction left unmatched. Germline V gene data show CDR1 as MGHRA and CDR2 as YSYEKL. CDR3 in DNA: TGCGCCAGCAGCCAAGATCTTGGGACAGGCAATGAGCAGTTCTTC. Its protein is CASSQDLGTGNEQFF.

This clone showed up just once. The rearrangement links TRBV6-1 to TRBJ2-2, with a weak D call TRBD1 (5 bases). V was pared by 8 bases and J by 5 bases, with 9 bases between. The CDR3 consists of 12 residues. Germline-derived CDR1 and CDR2 are MNHNS and SASEGT. This CDR3 reads CASRQGTGELFF. The CDR3 bases are TGTGCCAGCCGTCAGGGAACCGGGGAGCTGTTTTTT.

The J gene is TRBJ1-2, the V gene TRBV12-5; D is ambiguous. V lost 1 base to trimming and J lost 5 bases, with 17 bases between them. The CDR3 consists of 16 residues. Germline-derived CDR1 and CDR2 are LGHNT and FRNRAP. The CDR3 nucleotides are TGTGCTAGTGGTTTGGATACCAGAAGGGAAGAGTATGGCTACACCTTC. Translated: CASGLDTRREEYGYTF.

V and J are TRBV19 and TRBJ1-2; D ambiguous. CDR1 is LNHDA, CDR2 SQIVND, per germline (reference sequence). This CDR3 region has 13 residues. With 1 base removed from V and 10 bases from J, the gap between germline ends came to 13 bases. The CDR3, as DNA: TGTGCCAGTAGTATAGCTGGCAACCGGGCCTACACCTTC. Amino acids: CASSIAGNRAYTF.

The chain is built from TRBV28 and TRBJ2-6; no clear D. CDR3 length: 16 amino acids. V was clipped by 6 bases and J by 1 base, with 13 bases between them. The germline CDR1 and CDR2 sequences are MDHEN and SYDVKM. CDR3 region: CASRETLGSGANVLTF. CDR3 in DNA: TGTGCCAGCAGAGAGACGCTGGGGTCTGGGGCCAACGTCCTGACTTTC. Full variable domain (remainder filled in from reference TRBV28 and TRBJ2-6): DVKVTQSSRYLVKRTGEKVFLECVQDMDHENMFWYRQDPGLGLRLIYFSYDVKMKEKGDIPEGYSVSREKKERFSLILESASTNQTSMYLCASRETLGSGANVLTFGAGSRLTVL.

The rearrangement links TRBV14 to TRBJ2-7; 8 bases map to TRBD1. The V segment lost 2 bases and the J segment 6 bases; nucleotides outside the gene matches: 12. Germline V gives CDR1 SGHDN, CDR2 FVKESK. The CDR3 is 16 amino acids. CDR3 in amino acids: CASSQQPTGANSEQYF. Written as DNA, the CDR3 is TGTGCCAGCAGCCAACAACCGACAGGGGCTAACTCCGAGCAGTACTTC.

This chain uses TRBV5-1 with TRBJ2-1, with 11 bases lining up with TRBD1. Germline CDR1 reads SGHRS; CDR2 reads YFSETQ. The CDR3 is 13 amino acids. V was pared by 4 bases and J by 15 bases, with 9 bases of the junction left unmatched. The CDR3: CASSPADGQGAFF. In nucleotides, the CDR3 is TGCGCCAGCAGCCCGGCCGACGGACAGGGGGCGTTCTTC.

The chain combines TRBV28 with TRBJ2-7; 9 positions agree with TRBD1. This CDR3 has 15 residues. The V and J ends lost 5 bases and 3 bases, in that order; junction bases with no gene match: 8. Germline V CDR1 and CDR2: MDHEN, SYDVKM. Written as DNA, the CDR3 is TGTGCCAGCAGTACCCCCGGGACAGGGTACTACGAGCAGTACTTC. Translation: CASSTPGTGYYEQYF. The whole variable domain, remainder taken from reference TRBV28 and TRBJ2-7, is DVKVTQSSRYLVKRTGEKVFLECVQDMDHENMFWYRQDPGLGLRLIYFSYDVKMKEKGDIPEGYSVSREKKERFSLILESASTNQTSMYLCASSTPGTGYYEQYFGPGTRLTVT.

In DNA, the CDR3 is TGTGCCAGCAGTTCCCCCAGGGGGCCCCGGGAGCAGTACTTC. Its protein is CASSSPRGPREQYF. The chain couples TRBV28 to TRBJ2-7; 8 bases fit TRBD1. The CDR3 is made up of 14 amino acids. The junction had 9 bases not matched to a gene; V was cut back by 4 bases and J by 7 bases. Looked up from germline, CDR1 is MDHEN and CDR2 is SYDVKM.

V usage is TRBV7-9 and J usage is TRBJ1-3; 8 bases fit TRBD1. CDR1 and CDR2 (germline): SEHNR, FQNEAQ (reference sequence). This CDR3 has 19 residues. V was clipped by 1 base and J by 1 base; unmatched bases: 12. CDR3 protein: CASSLDPGGAGRSGNTIYF. The DNA of the CDR3 is TGTGCCAGCAGCTTAGACCCAGGGGGCGCGGGAAGGTCTGGAAACACCATATATTTT.

The chain has TRBV27 and TRBJ2-7, with a possible D match to TRBD2 (6 bases). Germline CDR1 and CDR2: MNHEY and SMNVEV (reference sequence). This CDR3 contains 15 residues. V lost 2 bases to trimming and J lost 2 bases, with 13 bases between them. In DNA, the CDR3 is TGTGCCAGCAGTTTAGACGGGGGACGAACCTACGAGCAGTACTTC. This encodes CASSLDGGRTYEQYF.

The V and J genes are TRBV5-6 and TRBJ1-5, with D perhaps matching TRBD1 (5 bases). Germline V CDR1 and CDR2: SGHDT, YYEEEE. V dropped 4 bases and J dropped 1 base, with 12 bases sitting between them. This CDR3 is built from 15 residues. The CDR3 protein is CASSPGILSNQPQHF. Written as DNA, the CDR3 is TGTGCCAGCAGCCCAGGGATCCTAAGCAATCAGCCCCAGCATTTT.

J is TRBJ2-1 and V is TRBV5-6; D might be TRBD1 (6 bases). Trimming cost V 4 bases and J 9 bases, with 20 bases left between them. CDR3 length equals 15 residues. Germline CDR1 is SGHDT and CDR2 is YYEEEE. Here the CDR3 reads CASSARDTPFPEQFF. CDR3 nucleotide sequence: TGTGCCAGCAGCGCCCGGGACACCCCCTTTCCTGAGCAGTTCTTC.